The entry below gives a single T cell receptor (beta chain) sequence along with its context. The antigen is undetermined. Since all of the isolated RNA was reverse transcribed, expressed TCRB transcripts were what got sequenced. Produced via immunoSEQ multiplex PCR; TCRdb's table is partial and in-frame only. Here the sample spans around 150,000 clones, about 7% being singletons. This entry comes from a study of beta chain features in type 1 diabetes. Overall study results and limits: Within patients, naive, central memory and Treg TCRB repertoires seemed more similar than within healthy donors. In all four CD4+ subsets, TCRB CDR3 length was significantly, moderately reduced in type 1 diabetes.

Sorting of CD4+ naive, central memory, regulatory and stem cell-like memory cells was performed via CD45RO/CCR7/CD25/CD127/CD95/CD27. With V trimmed by 5 bases and J by 2 bases, 6 bases remained unmatched. Germline V gene lookup returns CDR1 SGHVS and CDR2 FNYEAQ. This CDR3 has 14 residues. Material: central memory CD4+ T cells from blood. This clonotype originated in a woman aged 25 to 45 in good health. The chain is built from TRBV7-6 and TRBJ2-7; 7 bases match TRBD1. CDR3 DNA: TGTGCCAGCAGCCCGCCAGGGGGTACCTACGAGCAGTACTTC. Its translation is CASSPPGGTYEQYF.